This T cell receptor (beta chain) was documented in a study of T cell responses to AZD1222 COVID-19 vaccine. Study observations and caveats: There were mostly white British donors and more females than males, and clonal diversity was possibly underestimated. Two AZD1222 doses significantly raised spike-specific TCR breadth and depth over controls. In all cases, repertoires were sampled only after the peak T cell response.

This clone has only one observation. Its antigen is unidentified. The CDR3 spans 12 residues. Trimming took off 0 bases at V and 8 bases at J, with 8 bases between the two ends. Germline V CDR1 and CDR2: SGDLS, YYNGEE. Produced via immunoSEQ multiplex PCR; TCRdb's table is partial and in-frame only. The data contain 150,000 to 200,000 clones, about 92% of them seen just once; the ten biggest clones take up under 2.5%. Source: peripheral blood, taken on day 0 of AZD1222 vaccination. The receptor was isolated from an adult in good health. This chain links TRBV9 with TRBJ1-1, with unresolved D. The CDR3 nucleotides are TGTGCCAGCAGCGTAGAGGGAGGGGAAGCTTTCTTT. It translates to CASSVEGGEAFF.